This T cell receptor (beta chain) was observed in a study of blood T cell repertoires in COVID-19. Across the study: The samples span acute and convalescent COVID-19 from the United States, Italy and Spain.

Data came from immunoSEQ multiplex PCR; TCRdb stores just in-frame clones and leaves some out. The sample contains more than 250,000 clones, around 90% of which appear only once. V lost 4 bases to trimming and J lost 3 bases, with 17 bases between them. This CDR3 region has 15 residues. Germline-derived CDR1 and CDR2 are SGHTS and YDEGEE. V and J are TRBV5-8 and TRBJ2-7; tentative D call: TRBD2 (6 bases). The sample was PBMCs or T cells enriched from blood (not recorded which). The source of this sequence is a woman aged 25 to 39 who had recovered from COVID-19. The CDR3 region is CASSAPTRMGYEQYF. CDR3 nucleotides: TGTGCCAGCAGCGCCCCGACTAGGATGGGCTACGAGCAGTACTTC.